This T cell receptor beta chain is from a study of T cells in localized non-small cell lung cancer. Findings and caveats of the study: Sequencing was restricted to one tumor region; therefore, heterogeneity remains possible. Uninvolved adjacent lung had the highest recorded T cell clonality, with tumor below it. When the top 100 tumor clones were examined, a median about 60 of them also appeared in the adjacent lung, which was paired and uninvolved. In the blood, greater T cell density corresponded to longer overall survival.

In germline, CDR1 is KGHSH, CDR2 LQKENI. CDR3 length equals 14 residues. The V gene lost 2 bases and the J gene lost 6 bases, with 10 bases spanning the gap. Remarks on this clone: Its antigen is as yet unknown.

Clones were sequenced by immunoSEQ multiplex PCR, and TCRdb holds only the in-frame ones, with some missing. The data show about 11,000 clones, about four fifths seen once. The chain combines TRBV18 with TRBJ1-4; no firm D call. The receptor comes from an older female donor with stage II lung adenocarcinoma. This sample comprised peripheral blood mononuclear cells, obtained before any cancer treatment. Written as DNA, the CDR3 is TGTGCCAGCTCACCAGCAGGCGGCTATGAAAAACTGTTTTTT. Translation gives CASSPAGGYEKLFF.